This T cell receptor (beta chain) was sequenced for a study of T cell responses to AZD1222 COVID-19 vaccine (dated by TCRdb to the early 2020s). A note on the overall study: AZD1222 recipients whose second dose came at about 4 weeks and those whose second dose came at about 12 weeks were combined into one group, since spike-specific TCR depth and breadth did not differ between the two schedules. A total of around 240 trial participants underwent TCR sequencing, of whom around 210 had received two doses of AZD1222 and around 25 had received two doses of the MenACWY control vaccine. Enrollment into the trials was organized by age into subgroups of 18-55, 56-69 and 70-plus years, and those subgroups contained about 160, 30 and 59 TCR-sequenced participants, respectively. What the study reported, not specific to this receptor: Spike-specific TCR breadth and depth rose significantly after two AZD1222 doses compared with day 0 and with MenACWY recipients. Reportedly, almost half of the unique spike-specific TCRs recognized epitopes lying outside the regions that are mutated in the B.1.351 and B.1.1.7 variants. The whole spike protein was spanned by vaccine-associated CD4 TCRs, and dominant responses were seen in regions 160-218 and 743-854. Because no samples from the day 14 peak response were available, repertoires could be characterized only after the peak T cell response. In the small 56-69-year group, the increase in depth fell short of significance, most likely because of low power. Conclusions about previously exposed vaccinees were limited because only five to seven AZD1222 recipients were SARS-CoV-2 seropositive at baseline. Participants were mostly white British and included more females than males, and it was suggested by the authors that clonal diversity may have been underestimated.

The CDR3 regions of human TCRbeta chains were analyzed by immunosequencing. In the authors' own workflow: Repertoire TCRs were matched against a reference library of SARS-CoV-2-specific TCRs generated with the MIRA antigen-specificity platform. Breadth meant the fraction of unique TCRs that were SARS-CoV-2-associated, whereas depth meant the fraction of total T cells that were SARS-CoV-2-associated. Using the MIRA data, every spike-specific TCR was mapped to the spike region that the TCR reacted to and assigned to either a CD4 or a CD8 class. Log10-transformed breadth and depth values were compared by one-way ANOVA with Sidak's multiple comparisons tests. TCRdb limited this immuneACCESS table to in-frame rearrangements with V and J called. A share of clones is missing; checked studies link under half to unresolved V genes, and the rest is unexplained. V, J and clone size reflect that table, while D and trimming were determined from the DNA. Across this sample there are around 80,000 clones, with 90% seen only once. The top ten clones comprise about 5.2% of the sample.

The sample's time point label, decoded: baseline before first vaccination. Vaccinee samples were obtained from the UK trials COV001 and COV002, which included a single-blind randomized controlled phase 2/3 trial of AZD1222 (ChAdOx1 nCoV-19) in healthy adults. For TCRbeta chain sequencing, PBMC samples from trial participants were taken at day 0 and at day 28 after the second dose. Comment on this clone: Its antigen is unknown. Base qualities are missing; no much larger clone stands one base away.

This clonotype was obtained from an adult in good health. The sequencing used peripheral blood, collected on day 0 of AZD1222 vaccination.

The nucleotide sequence is given as TGTGCCAGCAGCCCACCTCGGACTAGCGGGGCCTACGAGCAGTACTTC. It encodes CASSPPRTSGAYEQYF. The chain was built from TRBV7-9 and TRBJ2-7; 12 junctional bases match TRBD2. Counted from cysteine to phenylalanine, this CDR3 has 16 amino acids. Only the CDR3 portion is preserved as DNA: 48 bases, with reading frame beginning at the first base. Reading the germline V gene (reference sequence) gives CDR1 SEHNR and CDR2 FQNEAQ. V ends up 5 bases short and J 2 bases short, with an unmatched junction base count of 7.